The 3 T cell receptor beta chains in this list originate from one sample, sequenced in a study of shared clonotypes between healthy human individuals. CD8 cells classed as naive were CD45RO-negative and positively selected for CCR7, excluding terminally differentiated effector memory CD45RA+ cells. TCRdb's table, derived via immunoSEQ multiplex PCR, lists solely in-frame clones and lacks some. The profile shows around 2.1 million clones, under 95% of them singletons. Sequencing was carried out using naive CD8+ T cells from PBMCs. All receptors derive from a man between 18 and 35 years old in good health. Some clones in this sample may be carry-over from other donors' samples.

The chain joins TRBV7-9 to TRBJ1-5; no definite D call. The CDR3 has 18 residues. V lost 5 bases, J lost 0 bases, and 20 bases lay in between. Per germline, CDR1 SEHNR and CDR2 FQNEAQ (reference sequence). CDR3 DNA sequence: TGTGCCAGCAGCGGCGGCTCCGGGTTCCCCCTTAGCAATCAGCCCCAGCATTTT. It codes for CASSGGSGFPLSNQPQHF.

J is TRBJ1-1 and V is TRBV6-5, with 12 bases aligning to TRBD1. Germline lookup yields CDR1 MNHEY and CDR2 SVGAGI. With 6 bases clipped from V and 7 bases from J, the junction kept 9 bases outside the gene matches. The CDR3 sequence is 15 residues long. Here the CDR3 reads CASSPGTGGLVEAFF. The DNA of the CDR3 is TGTGCCAGCAGCCCCGGGACAGGGGGCTTGGTTGAAGCTTTCTTT.

The gene calls are TRBV9 and TRBJ2-5; D perhaps matches TRBD2 (6 bases). Per germline, CDR1 SGDLS and CDR2 YYNGEE. The V end lost 3 bases, the J end lost 2 bases, and 17 bases lay between the germline ends. The length of the CDR3 is 16 residues. The CDR3 DNA reads TGTGCCAGCAGCGCCTCCCGGGACTCCATTCAAGAGACCCAGTACTTC. This sequence encodes CASSASRDSIQETQYF.